The entry below gives a single T cell receptor (beta chain) sequence along with its context. No antigen is known for it. Other DNA sequences in this specimen translate into the identical CDR3. The CDR3 is made up of 14 amino acids. The germline V and J ends were trimmed by 0 bases and 1 base, with 5 bases remaining between them. Germline CDR1 and CDR2: SGHRS and YFSETQ. The data stem from a study of cytomegalovirus exposure and HLA in healthy donors. Repertoires were generated with immunoSEQ multiplex PCR, while TCRdb's copy carries only in-frame clones and drops some. This table has more than 150,000 clones, about four fifths appearing once. Study findings and constraints: It was confirmed in vitro that a few of the CMV-associated chains were specific for CMV antigens. Reportedly, cytomegalovirus status was diagnosed with high sensitivity and specificity. TCR sequences were mostly rare, though some public TCRs occurred in many donors.

This receptor was taken from a woman between 18 and 29 years old in good health and CMV-seropositive. Sequencing input: PBMCs. V usage is TRBV5-1 and J usage is TRBJ1-3; no reliable D call. The DNA for the CDR3 is TGCGCCAGCAGCTTGGATTCGTCTGGAAACACCATATATTTT. Translation gives CASSLDSSGNTIYF. Based on the CDR3 plus reference TRBV5-1 and TRBJ1-3, the full variable domain is KAGVTQTPRYLIKTRGQQVTLSCSPISGHRSVSWYQQTPGQGLQFLFEYFSETQRNKGNFPGRFSGRQFSNSRSEMNVSTLELGDSALYLCASSLDSSGNTIYFGEGSWLTVV.